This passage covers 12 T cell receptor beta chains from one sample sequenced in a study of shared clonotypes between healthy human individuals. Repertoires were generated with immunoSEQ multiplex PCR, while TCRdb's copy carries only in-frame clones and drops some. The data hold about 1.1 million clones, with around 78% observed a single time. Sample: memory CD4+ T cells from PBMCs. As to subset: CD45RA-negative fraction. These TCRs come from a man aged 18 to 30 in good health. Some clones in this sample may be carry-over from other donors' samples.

The CDR3 is CASSWTGQETQYF. DNA of the CDR3: TGTGCCAGCAGCTGGACAGGCCAGGAGACCCAGTACTTC. The chain links TRBV5-8 to TRBJ2-5; 7 bases fit TRBD1. Germline trimming cut 3 bases from V and 5 bases from J; bases unmatched to any gene: 4. Germline V gene sequence: CDR1 SGHTS, CDR2 YDEGEE. The CDR3 has 13 amino acids.

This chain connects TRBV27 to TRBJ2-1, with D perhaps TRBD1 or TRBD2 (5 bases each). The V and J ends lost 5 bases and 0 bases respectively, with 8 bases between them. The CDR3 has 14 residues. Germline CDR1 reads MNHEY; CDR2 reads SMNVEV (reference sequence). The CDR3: CASSRDGSYNEQFF. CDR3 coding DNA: TGTGCCAGCAGTAGGGACGGCTCCTACAATGAGCAGTTCTTC.

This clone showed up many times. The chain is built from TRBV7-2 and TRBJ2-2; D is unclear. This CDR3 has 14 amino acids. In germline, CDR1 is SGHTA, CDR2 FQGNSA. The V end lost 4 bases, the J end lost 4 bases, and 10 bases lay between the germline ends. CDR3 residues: CASSSGFSTGELFF. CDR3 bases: TGTGCCAGCAGCTCTGGGTTCAGCACCGGGGAGCTGTTTTTT.

As DNA, the CDR3 is TGCGCCAGCAGCCGTTATGGGGCGGGAGACAATGAGCAGTTCTTC. This sequence encodes CASSRYGAGDNEQFF. This chain links TRBV5-1 with TRBJ2-1; 7 nucleotides agree with TRBD2. The germline V gene encodes CDR1 SGHRS and CDR2 YFSETQ. With 4 bases clipped from V and 5 bases from J, the junction kept 9 bases outside the gene matches. This CDR3 comprises 15 residues.

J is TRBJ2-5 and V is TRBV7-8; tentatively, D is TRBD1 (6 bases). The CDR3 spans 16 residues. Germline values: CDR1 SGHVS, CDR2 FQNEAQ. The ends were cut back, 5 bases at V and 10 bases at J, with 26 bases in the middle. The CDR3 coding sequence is TGTGCCAGCAGCCAGGGGTTAGCGACAAGACAAGGGGACCAGTACTTC. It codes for CASSQGLATRQGDQYF.

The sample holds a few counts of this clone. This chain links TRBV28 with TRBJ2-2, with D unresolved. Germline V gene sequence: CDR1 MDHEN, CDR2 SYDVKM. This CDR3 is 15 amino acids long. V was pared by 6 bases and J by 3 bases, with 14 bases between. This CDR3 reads CASSTLGAYTGELFF. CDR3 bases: TGTGCCAGCAGCACCCTGGGCGCCTACACCGGGGAGCTGTTTTTT.

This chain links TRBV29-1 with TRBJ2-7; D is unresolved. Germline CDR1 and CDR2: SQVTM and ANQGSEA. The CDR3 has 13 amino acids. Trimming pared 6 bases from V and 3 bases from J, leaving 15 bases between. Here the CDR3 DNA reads TGCAGCGTCATGACGGTAGGCGACTACGAGCAGTACTTC. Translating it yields CSVMTVGDYEQYF.

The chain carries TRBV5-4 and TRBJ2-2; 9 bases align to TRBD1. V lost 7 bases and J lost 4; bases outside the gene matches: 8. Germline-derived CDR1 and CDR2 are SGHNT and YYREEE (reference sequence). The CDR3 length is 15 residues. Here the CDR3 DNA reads TGTGCCAGCGGACTACGGGACAGGGCCACCGGGGAGCTGTTTTTT. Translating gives CASGLRDRATGELFF.

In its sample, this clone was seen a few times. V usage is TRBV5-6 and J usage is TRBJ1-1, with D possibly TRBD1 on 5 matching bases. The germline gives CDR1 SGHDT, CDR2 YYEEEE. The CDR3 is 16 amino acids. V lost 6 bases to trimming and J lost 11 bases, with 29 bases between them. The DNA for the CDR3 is TGTGCCAGCACCAGAGCCGGGGGGTATGAAAATGTGGCCGCTTTCTTT. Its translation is CASTRAGGYENVAAFF.

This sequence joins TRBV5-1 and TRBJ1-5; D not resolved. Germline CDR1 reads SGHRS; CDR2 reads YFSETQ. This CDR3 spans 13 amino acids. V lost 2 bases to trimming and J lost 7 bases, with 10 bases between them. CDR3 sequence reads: CASSFSPEQPQHF. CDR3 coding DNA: TGCGCCAGCAGCTTCTCGCCCGAACAGCCCCAGCATTTT.

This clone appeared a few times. CDR3 nucleotide sequence: TGTGCCAGCAGGGACAATCAGCCCCAGCATTTT. Residues: CASRDNQPQHF. The rearrangement uses TRBV28 and TRBJ1-5; the D is unclear. This CDR3 has 11 amino acids. CDR1 MDHEN and CDR2 SYDVKM come from the germline V gene. V lost 6 bases and J 3 bases, leaving 3 bases between the germline ends.

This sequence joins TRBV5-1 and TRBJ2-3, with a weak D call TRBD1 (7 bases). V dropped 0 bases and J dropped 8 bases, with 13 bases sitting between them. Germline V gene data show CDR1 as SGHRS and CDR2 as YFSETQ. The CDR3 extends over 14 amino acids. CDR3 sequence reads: CASSLAQGGGTQYF. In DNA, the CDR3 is TGCGCCAGCAGCTTGGCCCAGGGGGGAGGTACGCAGTATTTT.